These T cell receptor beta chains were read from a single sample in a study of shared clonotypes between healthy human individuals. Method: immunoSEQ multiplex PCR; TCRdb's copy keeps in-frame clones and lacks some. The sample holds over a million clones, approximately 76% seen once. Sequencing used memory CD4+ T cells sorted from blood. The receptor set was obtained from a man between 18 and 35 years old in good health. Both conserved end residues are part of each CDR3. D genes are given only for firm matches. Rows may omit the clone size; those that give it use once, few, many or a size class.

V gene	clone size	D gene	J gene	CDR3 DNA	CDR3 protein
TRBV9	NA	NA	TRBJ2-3	TGTGCCAGCAGCGTAGAAGCCAGAGGAGGCACAGATACGCAGTATTTT	CASSVEARGGTDTQYF
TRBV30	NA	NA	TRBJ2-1	TGTGCCTGGAGTCGAGGAGGCTCCTACAATGAGCAGTTCTTC	CAWSRGGSYNEQFF
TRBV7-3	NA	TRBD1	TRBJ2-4	TGTGCCAGCAGCCCCATGACAGGGGCCAAAAACATTCAGTACTTC	CASSPMTGAKNIQYF
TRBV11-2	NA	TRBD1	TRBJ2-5	TGTGCCAGCAGCTCGACAGGGGTAAGAGCGACCCAGTACTTC	CASSSTGVRATQYF
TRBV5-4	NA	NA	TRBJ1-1	TGTGCCAGCAGCTTGGACGAGGGGTTGAAAGCTTTCTTT	CASSLDEGLKAFF
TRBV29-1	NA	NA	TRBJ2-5	TGCAGCGTTGAAGATAGGGGGAGGGGGCCACAGACCCAGTACTTC	CSVEDRGRGPQTQYF
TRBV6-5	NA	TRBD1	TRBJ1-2	TGTGCCAGCAGTTACGACCGGGACAGGGGCGGCTACACCTTC	CASSYDRDRGGYTF
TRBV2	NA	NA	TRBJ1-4	TGTGCCAGCAGGGGCGGTCTTAATGAAAAACTGTTTTTT	CASRGGLNEKLFF
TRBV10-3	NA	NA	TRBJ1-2	TGTGCCATCAGTGAGTCGGCAGGATCGGAGGGCTACACCTTC	CAISESAGSEGYTF
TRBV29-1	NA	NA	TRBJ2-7	TGCAGCGTTGTGACCGTCTCCTACGAGCAGTACTTC	CSVVTVSYEQYF
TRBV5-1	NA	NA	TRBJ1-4	TGCGCCAGCAGCTCCCTTCCACTATCAACTAATGAAAAACTGTTTTTT	CASSSLPLSTNEKLFF
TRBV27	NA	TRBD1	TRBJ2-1	TGTGCCAGCAGTTTCCCCCCTCGACAGGGGGCAAATGAGCAGTTCTTC	CASSFPPRQGANEQFF
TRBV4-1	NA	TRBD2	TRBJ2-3	TGCGCCAGCAGCCAGACCGAAAACTCCCTAGCGGGGACGACGTATTTT	CASSQTENSLAGTTYF
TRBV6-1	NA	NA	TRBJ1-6	TGTGCCAGCAGCCGGGGCAGGGTTAATTCACCCCTCCACTTT	CASSRGRVNSPLHF
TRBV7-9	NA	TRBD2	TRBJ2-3	TGTGCCAGCAGCTTAGAACGCGGGAGAACAGATACGCAGTATTTT	CASSLERGRTDTQYF
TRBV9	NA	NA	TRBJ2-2	TGTGCCAGCAGCGTAGGGTCTCGGGGGGCGAGTGGGGAGCTGTTTTTT	CASSVGSRGASGELFF
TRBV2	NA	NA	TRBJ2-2	TGTGCCAGCAGTTTGTTAGGGCCCACCGGGGAGCTGTTTTTT	CASSLLGPTGELFF
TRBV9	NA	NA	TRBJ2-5	TGTGCCAGCAGCTCAACGACGGTAGGAGAGACCCAGTACTTC	CASSSTTVGETQYF
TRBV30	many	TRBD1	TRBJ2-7	TGTGCCTGGACCACCGCCGGGACAGGGAAACACGAGCAGTACTTC	CAWTTAGTGKHEQYF
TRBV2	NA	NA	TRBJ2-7	TGTGCCAGCAGTTTGAGGGGGGGAACCTACGAGCAGTACTTC	CASSLRGGTYEQYF
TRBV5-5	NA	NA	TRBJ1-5	TGTGCCAGCAGCTTGGACAGTTTGAATCAGCCCCAGCATTTT	CASSLDSLNQPQHF
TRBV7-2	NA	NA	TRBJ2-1	TGTGCCAGCAGCCTAGCACAGGGTCACTACAATGAGCAGTTCTTC	CASSLAQGHYNEQFF